The next 18 T cell receptor beta chains were all read from a single sample in a study of T cells in Graves' hyperthyroidism and ophthalmopathy. Template material for amplifying TCR beta CDR3 regions consisted of RNA transcripts. HTBI primers were used for first-round RT-PCR of the TCR CDR3. Via MiXCR, TCRdb re-called the multiplex PCR reads, giving one row per CDR3 protein. The sample gives about 360,000 distinct CDR3 sequences, around 14% of which show up once; roughly 8.3% is in the top ten. Sequenced sample: blood. The receptors come from a woman younger than 35 with Graves' hyperthyroidism.

This clonotype came up many times. The rearrangement joins TRBV28 to TRBJ2-7; D not resolved. The CDR3 is 13 amino acids. The V end lost 6 bases, the J end lost 3 bases, and 12 bases lay between the germline ends. Germline-derived CDR1 and CDR2 are MDHEN and SYDVKM. The CDR3 sequence is CASSPHIGYEQYF. The CDR3 region has the DNA TGTGCCAGCAGCCCCCATATCGGCTACGAGCAGTACTTC.

In this sample, this clonotype turned up many times. This chain connects TRBV6-2 or TRBV6-3 to TRBJ1-5; 10 bases are a match to TRBD1. Germline lookup yields CDR1 MNHEY and CDR2 SVGEGT. The V and J ends lost 2 bases and 3 bases, in that order; junction bases with no gene match: 7. The CDR3 runs 17 residues. The CDR3 bases are TGTGCCAGCAGTTACGCCACCGGGACAGGGGCCAATCAGCCCCAGCATTTT. It yields the protein CASSYATGTGANQPQHF.

This clonotype was counted ten times or more. The V gene is TRBV20-1, the J gene TRBJ1-1; D not certain. Between the trimmed V and J ends, which lost 8 bases and 1 base, there was a span of 14 bases. The CDR3 loop spans 13 amino acids. The germline gives CDR1 DFQATT, CDR2 SNEGSKA (reference sequence). CDR3 DNA sequence: TGCAGTACTGACCGGAGTCGGAACACTGAAGCTTTCTTT. It yields the protein CSTDRSRNTEAFF.

Ten or more counts support this clonotype. The chain recombines TRBV6-1 with TRBJ2-3; either TRBD1 or TRBD2 may supply D (5 bases each). V was shortened by 6 bases and J by 3 bases, with 13 bases between the two germline ends. CDR3 length equals 14 residues. CDR1 and CDR2 (germline): MNHNS, SASEGT. CDR3: CASRSGTPTDTQYF. The CDR3 DNA sequence: TGTGCCAGCAGATCCGGGACGCCGACAGATACGCAGTATTTT.

This clonotype was recorded at least ten times. The chain uses TRBV20-1 and TRBJ2-7; a possible D gene is TRBD2 (5 bases). This CDR3 has 14 amino acids. Germline V gene lookup returns CDR1 DFQATT and CDR2 SNEGSKA (reference sequence). V lost 6 bases, J lost 2 bases, and 17 bases lay in between. In DNA, the CDR3 is TGCAGTGCCTGGGAGACCCGCAGCACCTACGAGCAGTACTTC. Its protein product is CSAWETRSTYEQYF.

This rearrangement joins TRBV19 to TRBJ2-7, with D maybe TRBD2 (6 bases). Per the germline V gene, CDR1 is LNHDA and CDR2 is SQIVND (reference sequence). The germline V and J ends were trimmed by 8 bases and 7 bases, with 18 bases remaining between them. The CDR3 is 13 residues long. CDR3 amino acids: CASETGEEGEQYF. The CDR3 DNA reads TGTGCCAGTGAAACCGGGGAGGAGGGAGAGCAGTACTTC.

The sample holds many counts of this clonotype. This chain joins TRBV12-3 or TRBV12-4 and TRBJ1-1; TRBD1 agrees at 7 bases. V was pared by 6 bases and J by 3 bases, with 10 bases of the junction left unmatched. The CDR3 is 15 amino acids. In DNA form, the CDR3 reads TGTGCCAGCAGCCTAACAGGGGAAAGGCACACTGAAGCTTTCTTT. This sequence encodes CASSLTGERHTEAFF.

This clonotype came up many times. This rearrangement joins TRBV20-1 to TRBJ2-7; no definite D call. Germline lookup yields CDR1 DFQATT and CDR2 SNEGSKA (reference sequence). With 0 bases removed from V and 1 base from J, the gap between germline ends came to 10 bases. The CDR3 extends over 14 amino acids. The CDR3: CSARDWPLSYEQYF. Here the CDR3 DNA reads TGCAGTGCTAGAGATTGGCCGCTTTCCTACGAGCAGTACTTC.

The CDR3 DNA sequence: TGTGCCAGCAGTTTAGGTGCCACCCAGAACACTGAAGCTTTCTTT. Translated: CASSLGATQNTEAFF. This chain uses TRBV12-3 or TRBV12-4 with TRBJ1-1; D not certain. Trimming pared 1 base from V and 1 base from J, leaving 10 bases between. The CDR3 loop spans 15 amino acids.

There are many counts of this clonotype. The J gene is TRBJ1-2, the V gene TRBV7-2; D call uncertain. The V end lost 6 bases, the J end lost 7 bases, and 18 bases lay between the germline ends. Per the germline V gene, CDR1 is SGHTA and CDR2 is FQGNSA. The CDR3 extends over 14 amino acids. In DNA form, the CDR3 reads TGTGCCAGCAGTCTGGACGGGTCGACGAGTGGCTACACCTTC. The encoded protein is CASSLDGSTSGYTF. Variable domain in full (rest from reference TRBV7-2 and TRBJ1-2): GAGVSQSPSNKVTEKGKDVELRCDPISGHTALYWYRQSLGQGLEFLIYFQGNSAPDKSGLPSDRFSAERTGGSVSTLTIQRTQQEDSAVYLCASSLDGSTSGYTFGSGTRLTVV.

This clonotype was picked up a small number of times. This sequence joins TRBV5-6 and TRBJ2-1; tentatively, D is TRBD1 or TRBD2 (5 bases each). The DNA end is a closer match to TRBJ2-7, so the J assignment may be wrong. Per the germline V gene, CDR1 is SGHDT and CDR2 is YYEEEE. The CDR3 extends over 16 amino acids. The CDR3 bases are TGTGCCAGCAGCTTCCCCCCCGGGACGCCGTACAATGAGCAGTACTTC. It is translated as CASSFPPGTPYNEQYF.

This clonotype was recorded at least ten times. The V gene is TRBV20-1, the J gene TRBJ2-1; 13 bases agree with TRBD2. CDR1 and CDR2 from the germline V gene are DFQATT and SNEGSKA (reference sequence). Losses at the gene ends were 6 bases for V and 11 bases for J; bases not matched to a gene: 10. The CDR3 runs 14 residues. This CDR3 reads CSATGTSGKLKQFF. CDR3 sequence (DNA): TGCAGTGCAACCGGGACTAGCGGGAAGCTGAAGCAGTTCTTC.

Many counts were recorded for this clonotype. V usage is TRBV28 and J usage is TRBJ2-1; 8 bases are shared with TRBD1. The CDR3 covers 12 residues. V shed 7 bases and J 7 bases; nucleotides not matched to a gene: 3. Germline loops: CDR1 MDHEN, CDR2 SYDVKM. CDR3 protein: CASTTGGNEQFF. The CDR3 DNA sequence: TGTGCCAGCACCACAGGGGGAAATGAGCAGTTCTTC.

In its sample, this clonotype was seen many times. V usage is TRBV5-5 and J usage is TRBJ1-2; 10 bases match TRBD1. The length of the CDR3 is 16 residues. Germline V gene data show CDR1 as SGHKS and CDR2 as YYEKEE (reference sequence). V was pared by 0 bases and J by 8 bases, with 10 bases of the junction left unmatched. This CDR3 reads CASSLGQGAALHGYTF. The CDR3 DNA follows: TGTGCCAGCAGCTTGGGACAGGGGGCTGCTCTTCACGGCTACACCTTC.

The CDR3 nucleotides read TGTGCCAGCAGTCGAAGCGGGGGGGCCTCGGATGAGCAGTTCTTC. This translates into CASSRSGGASDEQFF. This chain connects TRBV11-2 to TRBJ2-1, with TRBD2 identical over 10 bases. The length of the CDR3 is 15 residues. Germline CDR1 and CDR2: SGHAT and FQNNGV. V trimming: 6 bases; J trimming: 8 bases; junction bases outside the gene matches: 10.

The V and J genes are TRBV6-1 and TRBJ2-5; either TRBD1 or TRBD2 may fit D (6 bases each). Germline V gives CDR1 MNHNS, CDR2 SASEGT. Deletions cut 6 bases from V and 0 bases from J, with 17 bases between. This CDR3 is 16 amino acids long. CDR3 region: CASSPRGPTYQETQYF. The CDR3 DNA follows: TGTGCCAGCAGCCCCCGGGGGCCAACGTACCAAGAGACCCAGTACTTC.

This clonotype showed up just a few times. V and J are TRBV6-1 and TRBJ1-1; D gene uncertain. V lost 9 bases, J lost 5 bases, and 13 bases lay in between. CDR1 and CDR2 (germline): MNHNS, SASEGT. CDR3 size: 12 residues. In DNA form, the CDR3 reads TGTGCCAGTGATTTTGGGGAGACTGAAGCTTTCTTT. It encodes CASDFGETEAFF.

This clonotype came up many times. CDR3 loop: CASSLDHGGEQFF. The DNA of the CDR3 is TGTGCCAGCAGCTTAGATCATGGTGGTGAGCAGTTCTTC. The chain combines TRBV11-3 with TRBJ2-1, with unresolved D. This CDR3 is built from 13 residues. V was cut by 0 bases and J by 9 bases, with 9 bases left in between. Germline loops: CDR1 SGHNT, CDR2 YENEEA.